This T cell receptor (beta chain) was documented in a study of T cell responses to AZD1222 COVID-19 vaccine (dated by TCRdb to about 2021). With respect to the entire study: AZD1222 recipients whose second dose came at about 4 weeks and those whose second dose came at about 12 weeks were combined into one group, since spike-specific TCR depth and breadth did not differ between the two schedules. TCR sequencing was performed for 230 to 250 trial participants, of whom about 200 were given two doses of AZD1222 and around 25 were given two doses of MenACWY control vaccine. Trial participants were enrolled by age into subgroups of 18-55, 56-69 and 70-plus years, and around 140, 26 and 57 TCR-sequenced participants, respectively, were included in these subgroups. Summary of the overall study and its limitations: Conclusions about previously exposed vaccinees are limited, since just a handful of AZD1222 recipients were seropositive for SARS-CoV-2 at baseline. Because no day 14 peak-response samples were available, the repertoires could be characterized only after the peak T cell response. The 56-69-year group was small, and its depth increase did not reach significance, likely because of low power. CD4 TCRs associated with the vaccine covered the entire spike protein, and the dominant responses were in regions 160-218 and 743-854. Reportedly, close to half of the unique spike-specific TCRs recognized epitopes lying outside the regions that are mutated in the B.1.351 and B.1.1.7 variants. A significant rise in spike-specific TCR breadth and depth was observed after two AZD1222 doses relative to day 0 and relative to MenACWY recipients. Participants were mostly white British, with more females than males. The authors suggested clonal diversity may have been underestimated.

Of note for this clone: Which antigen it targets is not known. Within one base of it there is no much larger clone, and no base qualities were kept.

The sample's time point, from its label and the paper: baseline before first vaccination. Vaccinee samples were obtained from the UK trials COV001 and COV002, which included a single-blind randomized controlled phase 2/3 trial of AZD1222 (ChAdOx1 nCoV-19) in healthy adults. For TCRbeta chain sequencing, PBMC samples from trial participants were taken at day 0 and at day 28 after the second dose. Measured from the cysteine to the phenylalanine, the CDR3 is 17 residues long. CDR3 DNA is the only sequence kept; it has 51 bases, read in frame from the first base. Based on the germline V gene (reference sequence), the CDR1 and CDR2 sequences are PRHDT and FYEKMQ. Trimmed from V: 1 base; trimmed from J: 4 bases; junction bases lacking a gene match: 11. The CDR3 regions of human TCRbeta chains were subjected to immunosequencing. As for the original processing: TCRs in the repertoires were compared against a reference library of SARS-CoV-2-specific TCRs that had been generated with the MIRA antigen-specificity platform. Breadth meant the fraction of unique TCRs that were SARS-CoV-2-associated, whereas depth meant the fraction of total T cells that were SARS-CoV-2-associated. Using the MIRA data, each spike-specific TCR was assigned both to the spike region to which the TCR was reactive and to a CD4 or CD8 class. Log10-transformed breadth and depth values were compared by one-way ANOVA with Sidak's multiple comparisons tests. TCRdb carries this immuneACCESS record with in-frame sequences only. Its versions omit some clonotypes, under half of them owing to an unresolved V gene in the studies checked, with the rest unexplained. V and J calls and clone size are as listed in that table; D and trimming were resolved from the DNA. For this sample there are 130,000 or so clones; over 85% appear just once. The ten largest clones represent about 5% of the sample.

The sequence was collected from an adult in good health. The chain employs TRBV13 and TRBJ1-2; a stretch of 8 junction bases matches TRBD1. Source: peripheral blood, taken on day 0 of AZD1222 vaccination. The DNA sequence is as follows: TGTGCCAGCAGCTTAGTCGGTCCCAGGGGGCCCACCTATGGCTACACCTTC. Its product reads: CASSLVGPRGPTYGYTF.